This TCR beta chain was captured by sequencing in a study of cytomegalovirus exposure and HLA in healthy donors. Study-level points and caveats: In vitro testing confirmed a few CMV-associated chains as specific for CMV antigens. Of the V segments, some could not be distinguished, including TRBV6-2 and TRBV6-3, and were excluded.

V dropped 6 bases and J dropped 5; count of bases not matched to a gene: 18. CDR1 is KGHSH, CDR2 LQKENI, per germline. CDR3 length: 18 amino acids. PCR employed 60 Vbeta and 13 Jbeta primers. Libraries were prepared by immunoSEQ multiplex PCR; TCRdb keeps only in-frame clonotypes and omits some of them. The top ten clones hold about 1.5% of a sample with some 130,000 clones, roughly 80% of them seen once. Details on this clone: As yet, its antigen is unknown.

V usage is TRBV18 and J usage is TRBJ2-1, with 8 positions matching TRBD2. The receptor was isolated from a man between 40 and 49 years old in good health and CMV-seronegative. Material: PBMCs. The DNA for the CDR3 is TGTGCCAGCTCGCTAACGGGTTTAGCGGGGAAGATGGACAATGAGCAGTTCTTC. Translation gives CASSLTGLAGKMDNEQFF.